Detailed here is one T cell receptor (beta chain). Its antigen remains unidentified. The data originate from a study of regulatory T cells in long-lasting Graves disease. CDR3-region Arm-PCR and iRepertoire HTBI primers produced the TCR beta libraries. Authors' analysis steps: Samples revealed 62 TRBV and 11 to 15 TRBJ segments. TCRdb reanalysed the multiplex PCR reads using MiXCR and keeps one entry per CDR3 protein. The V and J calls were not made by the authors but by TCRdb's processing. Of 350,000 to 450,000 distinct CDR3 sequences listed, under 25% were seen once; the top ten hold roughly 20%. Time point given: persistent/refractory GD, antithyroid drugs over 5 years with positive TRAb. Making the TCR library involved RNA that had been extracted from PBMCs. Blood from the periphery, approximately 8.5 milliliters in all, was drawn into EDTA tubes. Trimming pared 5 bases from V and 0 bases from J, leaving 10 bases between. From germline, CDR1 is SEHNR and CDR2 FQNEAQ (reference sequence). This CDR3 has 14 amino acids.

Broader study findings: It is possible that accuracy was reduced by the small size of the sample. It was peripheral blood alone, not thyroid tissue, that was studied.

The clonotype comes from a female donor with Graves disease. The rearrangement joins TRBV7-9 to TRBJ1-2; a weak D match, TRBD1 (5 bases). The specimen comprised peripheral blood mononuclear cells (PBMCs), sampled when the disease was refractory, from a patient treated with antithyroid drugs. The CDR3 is CASSPPGPNYGYTF. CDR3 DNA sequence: TGTGCCAGCAGCCCCCCAGGGCCTAACTATGGCTACACCTTC.